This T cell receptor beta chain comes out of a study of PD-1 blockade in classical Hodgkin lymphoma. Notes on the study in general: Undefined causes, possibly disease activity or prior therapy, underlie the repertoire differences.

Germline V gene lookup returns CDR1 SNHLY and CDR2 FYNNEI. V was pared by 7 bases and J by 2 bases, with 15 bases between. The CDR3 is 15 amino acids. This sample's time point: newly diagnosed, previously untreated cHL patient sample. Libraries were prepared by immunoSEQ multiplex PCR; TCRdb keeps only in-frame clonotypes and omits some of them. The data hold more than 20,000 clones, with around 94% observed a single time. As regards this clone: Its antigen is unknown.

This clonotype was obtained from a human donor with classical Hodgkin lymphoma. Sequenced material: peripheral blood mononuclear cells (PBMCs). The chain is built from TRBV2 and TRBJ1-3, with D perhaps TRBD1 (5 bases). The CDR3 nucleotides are TGTGCCAGCAAGGCAGGGTTACGGACTGGAAACACCATATATTTT. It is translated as CASKAGLRTGNTIYF. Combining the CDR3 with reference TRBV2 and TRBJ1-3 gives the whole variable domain EPEVTQTPSHQVTQMGQEVILRCVPISNHLYFYWYRQILGQKVEFLVSFYNNEISEKSEIFDDQFSVERPDGSNFTLKIRSTKLEDSAMYFCASKAGLRTGNTIYFGEGSWLTVV.